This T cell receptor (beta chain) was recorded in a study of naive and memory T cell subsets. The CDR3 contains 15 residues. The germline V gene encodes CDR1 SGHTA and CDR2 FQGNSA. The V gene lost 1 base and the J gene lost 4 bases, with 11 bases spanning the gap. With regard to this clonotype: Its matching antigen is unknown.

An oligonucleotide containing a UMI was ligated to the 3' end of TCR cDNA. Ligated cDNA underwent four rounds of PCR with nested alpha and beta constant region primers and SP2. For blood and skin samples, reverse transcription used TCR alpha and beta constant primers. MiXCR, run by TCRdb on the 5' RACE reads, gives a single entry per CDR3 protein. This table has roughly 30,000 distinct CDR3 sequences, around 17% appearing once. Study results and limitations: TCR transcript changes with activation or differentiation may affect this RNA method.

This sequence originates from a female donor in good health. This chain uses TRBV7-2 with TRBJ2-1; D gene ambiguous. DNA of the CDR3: TGTGCCAGCAGCTTAGATAAACGGGCTTACAATGAGCAGTTCTTC. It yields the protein CASSLDKRAYNEQFF.